Here is one T cell receptor beta chain with its context. Authors' processing steps: Amplified reference gene primers provided the basis for estimating nucleated cell counts. Using immunoSEQ multiplex PCR, the repertoire was profiled, and TCRdb retains in-frame clones only, with some absent. V, J and clone size were drawn from that table, and D and trimming were deduced from the DNA. Among 320,000 or so clones listed, 88% were seen once. These data come from a study of blood T cell repertoires in COVID-19. Across the study: Samples came from the United States, Italy and Spain, spanning acute and convalescent COVID-19.

This CDR3 is built from 13 residues. Trimming removed 4 bases at V and 7 bases at J, with 14 bases between. Looked up from germline, CDR1 is SNHLY and CDR2 is FYNNEI. V and J are TRBV2 and TRBJ2-7; D is ambiguous. Sequenced input: PBMCs or T cells enriched from blood (not recorded which). This clonotype originated in a young man who had recovered from COVID-19. CDR3 in amino acids: CASSVDSHGEQYF. The DNA for the CDR3 is TGTGCCAGCAGTGTAGACTCCCATGGGGAGCAGTACTTC.